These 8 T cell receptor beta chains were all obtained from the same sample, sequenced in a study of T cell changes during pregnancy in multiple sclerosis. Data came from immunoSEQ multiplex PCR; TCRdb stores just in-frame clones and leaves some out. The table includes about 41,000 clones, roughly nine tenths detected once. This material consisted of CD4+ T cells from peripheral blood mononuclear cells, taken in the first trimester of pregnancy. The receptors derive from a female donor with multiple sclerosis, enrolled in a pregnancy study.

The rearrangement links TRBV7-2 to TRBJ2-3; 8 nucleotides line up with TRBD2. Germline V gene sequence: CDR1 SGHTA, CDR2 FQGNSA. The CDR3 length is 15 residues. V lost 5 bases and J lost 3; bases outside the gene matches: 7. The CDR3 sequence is CASSVIAGSTDTQYF. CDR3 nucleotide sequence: TGTGCCAGCAGCGTTATAGCGGGATCAACAGATACGCAGTATTTT.

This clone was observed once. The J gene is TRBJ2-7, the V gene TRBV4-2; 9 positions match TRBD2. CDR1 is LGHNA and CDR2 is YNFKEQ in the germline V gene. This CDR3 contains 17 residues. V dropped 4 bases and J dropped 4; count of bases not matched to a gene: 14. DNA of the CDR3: TGTGCCAGCAGCCCTACTAGCAGGACTAGCGTTAGGTACGAGCAGTACTTC. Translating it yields CASSPTSRTSVRYEQYF.

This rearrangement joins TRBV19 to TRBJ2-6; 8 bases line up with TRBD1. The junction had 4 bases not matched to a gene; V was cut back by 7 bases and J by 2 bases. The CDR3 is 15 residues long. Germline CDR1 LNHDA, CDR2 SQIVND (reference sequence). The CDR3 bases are TGTGCCAGTACCTTACAGGGGGCTGGGGCCAACGTCCTGACTTTC. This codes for CASTLQGAGANVLTF. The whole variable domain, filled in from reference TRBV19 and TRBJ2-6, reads DGGITQSPKYLFRKEGQNVTLSCEQNLNHDAMYWYRQDPGQGLRLIYYSQIVNDFQKGDIAEGYSVSREKKESFPLTVTSAQKNPTAFYLCASTLQGAGANVLTFGAGSRLTVL.

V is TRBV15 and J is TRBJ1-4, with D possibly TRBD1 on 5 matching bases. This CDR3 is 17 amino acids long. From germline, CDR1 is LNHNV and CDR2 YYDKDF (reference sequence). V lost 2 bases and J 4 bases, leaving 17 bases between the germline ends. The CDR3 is CATSRLIGGTLNEKLFF. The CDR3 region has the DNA TGTGCCACCAGCAGACTTATCGGGGGGACTCTTAATGAAAAACTGTTTTTT. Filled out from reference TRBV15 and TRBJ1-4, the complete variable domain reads DAMVIQNPRYQVTQFGKPVTLSCSQTLNHNVMYWYQQKSSQAPKLLFHYYDKDFNNEADTPDNFQSRRPNTSFCFLDIRSPGLGDTAMYLCATSRLIGGTLNEKLFFGSGTQLSVL.

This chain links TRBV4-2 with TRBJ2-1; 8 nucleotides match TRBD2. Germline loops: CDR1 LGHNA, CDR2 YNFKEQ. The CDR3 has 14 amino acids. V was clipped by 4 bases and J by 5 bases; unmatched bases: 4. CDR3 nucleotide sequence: TGTGCCAGCAGCCTAGGTAGCGGGGACAATGAGCAGTTCTTC. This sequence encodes CASSLGSGDNEQFF.

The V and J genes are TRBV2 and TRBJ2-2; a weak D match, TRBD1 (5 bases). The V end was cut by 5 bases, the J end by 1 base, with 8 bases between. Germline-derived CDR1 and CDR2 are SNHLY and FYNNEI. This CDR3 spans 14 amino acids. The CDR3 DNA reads TGTGCCAGCAGTCTTCAGGGGAACACCGGGGAGCTGTTTTTT. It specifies CASSLQGNTGELFF.

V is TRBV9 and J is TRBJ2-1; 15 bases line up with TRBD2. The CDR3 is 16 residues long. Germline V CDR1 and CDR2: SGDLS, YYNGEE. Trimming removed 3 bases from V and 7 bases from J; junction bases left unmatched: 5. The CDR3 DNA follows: TGTGCCAGCAGCGCCAGGGGGACTAGCGGGAGGAATGAGCAGTTCTTC. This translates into CASSARGTSGRNEQFF.

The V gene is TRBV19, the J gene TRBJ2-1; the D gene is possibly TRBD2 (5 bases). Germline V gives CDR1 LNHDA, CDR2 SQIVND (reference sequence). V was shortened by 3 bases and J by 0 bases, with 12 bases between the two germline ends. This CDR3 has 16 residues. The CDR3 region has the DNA TGTGCCAGTAGTATTAGGACTCCAAACTCCTACAATGAGCAGTTCTTC. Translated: CASSIRTPNSYNEQFF.